Shown below are 29 T cell receptor beta chains from a single sample sequenced in a study of tumor-infiltrating lymphocytes in oesophageal squamous cell carcinoma. TCRdb called the PCR reads again in MiXCR, with one record for every CDR3 protein. Among approximately 12,000 distinct CDR3 sequences, around half were seen once, and the ten largest hold approximately 24%. The sample comprised esophageal tumor tissue. The receptor set was obtained from a male donor with esophageal squamous cell carcinoma.

This clonotype was picked up a small number of times. The V call is TRBV12-3 or TRBV12-4, the J call TRBJ2-4; D is possibly TRBD1 (5 bases). The J call may be mistaken, given a closer DNA end match to TRBJ2-7. The CDR3 is 15 amino acids. The CDR3 reads CASSFGSGQSYEQYF. CDR3 nucleotide sequence: TGTGCCAGCAGTTTCGGCTCAGGGCAGTCCTACGAGCAGTACTTC.

This chain connects TRBV11-2 to TRBJ1-4; D remains unclear. Germline V CDR1 and CDR2: SGHAT, FQNNGV. Trimming shortened V by 0 bases and J by 16 bases, and 15 bases separated the two germline ends. CDR3 size: 13 residues. CDR3 protein: CASSLDQDGSKFF. The CDR3 coding sequence is TGTGCCAGCAGCTTAGATCAGGACGGGTCTAAGTTTTTT. The full variable domain, its missing parts supplied by reference TRBV11-2 and TRBJ1-4, is EAGVAQSPRYKIIEKRQSVAFWCNPISGHATLYWYQQILGQGPKLLIQFQNNGVVDDSQLPKDRFSAERLKGVDSTLKIQPAKLEDSAVYLCASSLDQDGSKFFGSGTQLSVL.

The chain recombines TRBV7-2 with TRBJ2-3, with 12 bases that match TRBD2. From germline, CDR1 is SGHTA and CDR2 FQGNSA. The V segment lost 5 bases and the J segment 3 bases; nucleotides outside the gene matches: 6. The CDR3 is 16 amino acids. CDR3 sequence reads: CASSRRLAGETDTQYF. CDR3 sequence (DNA): TGTGCCAGCAGCCGTCGACTAGCGGGAGAAACAGATACGCAGTATTTT. Together with reference TRBV7-2 and TRBJ2-3, the CDR3 gives the full variable domain: GAGVSQSPSNKVTEKGKDVELRCDPISGHTALYWYRQSLGQGLEFLIYFQGNSAPDKSGLPSDRFSAERTGGSVSTLTIQRTQQEDSAVYLCASSRRLAGETDTQYFGPGTRLTVL.

This clonotype counts as medium-sized. The rearrangement joins TRBV11-1 to TRBJ2-3; maybe TRBD2 (5 bases). The germline gives CDR1 SGHAT, CDR2 FQDESV (reference sequence). V was cut by 2 bases and J by 4 bases, with 10 bases left in between. The CDR3 runs 14 residues. The CDR3 bases are TGTGCCAGCAGCTTACCAGCGGAAGCAGATACGCAGTATTTT. It translates to CASSLPAEADTQYF.

This clonotype has more than one count but fewer than ten. The gene calls are TRBV6-1 and TRBJ2-1; D call uncertain. Germline values: CDR1 MNHNS, CDR2 SASEGT. The CDR3 length is 12 residues. The V end was cut by 6 bases, the J end by 8 bases, with 11 bases between. CDR3: CASSAVGHEQFF. CDR3 DNA sequence: TGTGCCAGCAGCGCCGTGGGCCATGAGCAGTTCTTC.

The genes are TRBV6-6 and TRBJ2-5; TRBD2 is a possible D gene (5 bases). Trimming stripped 6 bases from V and 11 bases from J, with 22 bases between. Germline CDR1 is MNHNY and CDR2 is SVGAGI (reference sequence). The CDR3 extends over 14 amino acids. CDR3 in amino acids: CASRVEGSYNEQYF. The CDR3 region has the DNA TGTGCCAGCAGGGTAGAGGGCTCCTACAATGAGCAGTACTTC.

The gene calls are TRBV7-3 and TRBJ2-3; a possible D gene is TRBD1 (5 bases). Per germline, CDR1 SGHTA and CDR2 FQGTGA. The V end lost 4 bases, the J end lost 11 bases, and 13 bases lay between the germline ends. The CDR3 covers 12 residues. CDR3 DNA: TGTGCCAGCAGCTACGACTGGGGCGAGCAGTATTTT. It specifies CASSYDWGEQYF.

The genes are TRBV6-6 and TRBJ2-5, with D uncertain. The DNA end favors TRBJ2-7, so the J call may be wrong. Per the germline V gene, CDR1 is MNHNY and CDR2 is SVGAGI (reference sequence). CDR3 length equals 13 residues. In DNA, the CDR3 is TGTGCCAGCAGTTACCGTCTTGCCTACGAGCAGTACTTC. The encoded protein is CASSYRLAYEQYF.

The chain is built from TRBV7-2 and TRBJ2-4, with 11 bases aligning to TRBD2. The DNA end favors TRBJ2-7, so the J call may be wrong. CDR1 and CDR2 (germline): SGHTA, FQGNSA. This CDR3 comprises 17 residues. The DNA of the CDR3 is TGTGCCAGCAGCTTAGCCCCGACTAGCGGGGCCGCCTACGAGCAGTACTTC. It is translated as CASSLAPTSGAAYEQYF.

The chain links TRBV7-6 to TRBJ2-3, with 7 bases lining up with TRBD1. TRBJ1-1 matches the DNA end more closely, so the J call is doubtful. In germline, CDR1 is SGHVS, CDR2 FNYEAQ. The CDR3 is made up of 14 amino acids. In nucleotides, the CDR3 is TGTGCCAGCAGCTTAGCGCAGGGGGGGCCTGAAGCTTTCTTT. As protein: CASSLAQGGPEAFF.

J is TRBJ2-1 and V is TRBV6-8, with 8 bases lining up with TRBD1. The end of the DNA fits TRBJ2-7 better, so the J call may be wrong. CDR1 is MNHGY, CDR2 SAAAGT, per germline. This CDR3 is built from 13 residues. The CDR3 DNA follows: TGTGCCAGCAAGTACAGGGGGTTCGGCGAGCAGTACTTC. Amino acid sequence: CASKYRGFGEQYF.

Ten or more counts support this clonotype. This may be a read error: a much more frequent sequence differs by one nucleotide. J is TRBJ2-1 and V is TRBV7-3; a possible D gene is TRBD2 (6 bases). CDR3 size: 15 residues. Germline CDR1 SGHTA, CDR2 FQGTGA. Trimming pared 5 bases from V and 10 bases from J, leaving 21 bases between. CDR3 nucleotide sequence: TGTGCCAGCAGCCCTGTGGCTAGAGGCCGGGGGGAGCAGTTCTTC. This translates into CASSPVARGRGEQFF.

The V gene is TRBV5-4, the J gene TRBJ2-1; 10 bases match TRBD2. From germline, CDR1 is SGHNT and CDR2 YYREEE (reference sequence). CDR3 length: 15 residues. The V segment lost 4 bases and the J segment 5 bases; nucleotides outside the gene matches: 6. The CDR3 sequence is CASSRTSGSNNEQFF. CDR3 bases: TGTGCCAGCAGCCGGACTAGCGGTTCTAACAATGAGCAGTTCTTC. The whole variable domain, filled in from reference TRBV5-4 and TRBJ2-1, reads ETGVTQSPTHLIKTRGQQVTLRCSSQSGHNTVSWYQQALGQGPQFIFQYYREEENGRGNFPPRFSGLQFPNYSSELNVNALELDDSALYLCASSRTSGSNNEQFFGPGTRLTVL.

The chain has TRBV7-6 and TRBJ2-1, with D unclear. The J call is in doubt because the DNA end fits TRBJ2-5 better. The CDR3 consists of 16 residues. CDR1 and CDR2 from the germline V gene are SGHVS and FNYEAQ. The CDR3 here is CASSFGLGVRQETQYF. CDR3 DNA: TGTGCCAGCAGCTTTGGGTTAGGTGTACGGCAAGAGACCCAGTACTTC.

To note about this clonotype: Lacking the conserved final phenylalanine or tryptophan, this CDR3 likely reflects a read error. The limits of the CDR3 on the DNA are not certain, so only TCRdb's listed CDR3 is given. This chain joins TRBV6-8 and TRBJ2-6; TRBD1, the D gene given by the table, was not confirmed from the DNA. The CDR3 is made up of 15 amino acids, end residues included. Germline CDR1 and CDR2: MNHGY and SAAAGT. CDR3 sequence: CASRSQGDNEQFFGA.

In this sample, this clonotype turned up a few times. The gene calls are TRBV5-1 and TRBJ2-7, with D perhaps being TRBD1 or TRBD2 (5 bases each). Germline-derived CDR1 and CDR2 are SGHRS and YFSETQ. The V and J ends lost 5 bases and 1 base respectively, with 10 bases between them. The CDR3 extends over 13 amino acids. The CDR3 reads CASRGDGSYEQYF. The CDR3 DNA is TGCGCCAGCAGAGGGGACGGTTCCTACGAGCAGTACTTC.

This clonotype was counted only a few times. The rearrangement uses TRBV7-2 and TRBJ2-3, with no clear D. Germline values: CDR1 SGHTA, CDR2 FQGNSA. With 4 bases removed from V and 5 bases from J, the gap between germline ends came to 13 bases. The CDR3 length is 14 residues. The CDR3 coding sequence is TGTGCCAGCAGCTACACAGCGACGCAAGATACGCAGTATTTT. Protein product: CASSYTATQDTQYF.

This clonotype was found once. V gene TRBV6-1 combines with J gene TRBJ2-7; D is unclear. The better agreement between TRBJ1-2 and the DNA end casts doubt on the J call. Germline assignment: CDR1 MNHNS and CDR2 SASEGT. This CDR3 is 13 amino acids long. The CDR3 sequence is CASSPTEIYGYTF. CDR3 DNA sequence: TGTGCCAGCAGCCCAACAGAAATCTATGGCTACACCTTC.

In this sample, this clonotype is medium-sized. V is TRBV10-3 and J is TRBJ2-7; TRBD1 aligns across 9 bases. In germline, CDR1 is ENHRY, CDR2 SYGVKD. V trimming: 7 bases; J trimming: 2 bases; junction bases outside the gene matches: 6. The CDR3 extends over 14 amino acids. The CDR3 coding sequence is TGTGCCATCACCCCCGGGACAGGGACCTACGAGCAGTACTTC. Amino acids: CAITPGTGTYEQYF.

Sample share makes this clonotype medium-sized. The chain joins TRBV18 to TRBJ1-4; 8 positions agree with TRBD1. The CDR3 has 14 residues. The ends lost 3 bases at V and 3 bases at J; junction bases unmatched: 0. The germline V gene has CDR1 KGHSH and CDR2 LQKENI. The CDR3 is CASSPDRANEKLFF. In DNA form, the CDR3 reads TGTGCCAGCTCACCGGACAGGGCTAATGAAAAACTGTTTTTT.

A few counts support this clonotype. The rearrangement uses TRBV7-6 and TRBJ2-1; D possibly corresponds to TRBD2 (5 bases). The germline CDR1 and CDR2 sequences are SGHVS and FNYEAQ. V dropped 0 bases and J dropped 8 bases, with 8 bases sitting between them. There are 13 residues in the CDR3. The CDR3 here is CASSLARADEQFF. As DNA, the CDR3 is TGTGCCAGCAGCTTAGCGAGGGCCGATGAGCAGTTCTTC.

This sequence joins TRBV6-5 and TRBJ2-4; the D is unclear. The DNA end is more similar to TRBJ2-1, so the J call may be wrong. Germline CDR1 and CDR2: MNHEY and SVGAGI. The CDR3 is made up of 12 amino acids. The CDR3 nucleotides are TGTGCCAGCAGAACTACCCTCGGTGAGCAGTTCTTC. Protein sequence: CASRTTLGEQFF.

This clonotype is categorized as medium-sized. The chain combines TRBV6-2 or TRBV6-3 with TRBJ2-3; D is undetermined. The CDR3 covers 12 residues. With 2 bases removed from V and 3 bases from J, the gap between germline ends came to 3 bases. Per germline, CDR1 MNHEY and CDR2 SVGEGT. The CDR3 bases are TGTGCCAGCAGTTACGCGACAGATACGCAGTATTTT. Translated, it gives CASSYATDTQYF.

By sample fraction, this clonotype is medium-sized. This chain links TRBV27 with TRBJ2-1; TRBD2 matches 13 bases. Germline loops: CDR1 MNHEY, CDR2 SMNVEV (reference sequence). This CDR3 has 15 amino acids. The J segment lost 10 bases and the V segment lost 5 bases, leaving 8 bases of the junction unmatched. The DNA of the CDR3 is TGTGCCAGCAGTGTGGGACTAGCGGGGATTGGCGAGCAGTTCTTC. Amino acids: CASSVGLAGIGEQFF.

V and J are TRBV12-3 or TRBV12-4 and TRBJ2-1; D is uncertain. Near its end, the DNA agrees better with TRBJ2-7, so the J call may be wrong. The CDR3 length is 14 residues. CDR3 in DNA: TGTGCCAGCAGCCTAGGACGGTGGGGCTACGAGCAGTACTTC. Encoded protein: CASSLGRWGYEQYF.

This clonotype was counted many times. This rearrangement joins TRBV28 to TRBJ2-5; 13 bases map to TRBD2. Germline-derived CDR1 and CDR2 are MDHEN and SYDVKM. V was clipped by 6 bases and J by 4 bases; unmatched bases: 5. The CDR3 runs to 15 residues. This CDR3 reads CASSWGLAGPETQYF. CDR3 DNA: TGTGCCAGCAGCTGGGGACTAGCGGGGCCAGAGACCCAGTACTTC. Based on the CDR3 plus reference TRBV28 and TRBJ2-5, the full variable domain is DVKVTQSSRYLVKRTGEKVFLECVQDMDHENMFWYRQDPGLGLRLIYFSYDVKMKEKGDIPEGYSVSREKKERFSLILESASTNQTSMYLCASSWGLAGPETQYFGPGTRLLVL.

The rearrangement joins TRBV6-6 to TRBJ2-5, with 7 nucleotides matching TRBD2. With the DNA end fitting TRBJ2-1 better, the J assignment may be wrong. CDR1 and CDR2 from the germline V gene are MNHNY and SVGAGI (reference sequence). The CDR3 runs 14 residues. CDR3: CASSTGEGGDEQFF. CDR3 nucleotide sequence: TGTGCCAGCAGTACGGGGGAGGGCGGCGATGAGCAGTTCTTC.

This clonotype was recorded at least ten times. CDR3 nucleotide sequence: TGTGCCAGCAGTCTACAGGGTCAGGATTCACCCCTCCACTTT. Encoded protein: CASSLQGQDSPLHF. The rearrangement joins TRBV6-1 to TRBJ1-6; the D gene is possibly TRBD1 (6 bases). CDR3 length equals 14 residues. Trimming shortened V by 5 bases and J by 8 bases, and 13 bases separated the two germline ends. CDR1 and CDR2 (germline): MNHNS, SASEGT.

The gene calls are TRBV7-2 and TRBJ2-7, with 8 bases that match TRBD2. The CDR3 covers 14 residues. V shed 2 bases and J 2 bases; nucleotides not matched to a gene: 2. Germline V CDR1 and CDR2: SGHTA, FQGNSA. The CDR3 nucleotides read TGTGCCAGCAGCTTACGGGGGGGAACCTACGAGCAGTACTTC. As protein: CASSLRGGTYEQYF.